The 9 T cell receptor beta chains reported below all come from one sample, sequenced in a study of cytomegalovirus exposure and HLA in healthy donors. PCR primers comprised 60 Vbeta and 13 Jbeta primers. The protocol was immunoSEQ multiplex PCR, while the TCRdb copy is restricted to in-frame clones and leaves out a portion. This table has about 61,000 clones, about 87% appearing once. The specimen was PBMCs. These receptor sequences come from a man between 18 and 29 years old in good health and CMV-seronegative.

This chain links TRBV30 with TRBJ2-3, with 11 nucleotides matching TRBD2. Germline V gives CDR1 GTSNPN, CDR2 SVGIG (reference sequence). The V segment lost 0 bases and the J segment 4 bases; nucleotides outside the gene matches: 6. The CDR3 contains 16 residues. As DNA, the CDR3 is TGTGCCTGGAGTGTTGCTCTAGCGGGGGGTCCAGATACGCAGTATTTT. Protein sequence: CAWSVALAGGPDTQYF.

The gene calls are TRBV29-1 and TRBJ1-1; 8 bases align to TRBD1. The germline CDR1 and CDR2 sequences are SQVTM and ANQGSEA. The V and J ends lost 7 bases and 2 bases, in that order; junction bases with no gene match: 9. The CDR3 runs 14 residues. CDR3 coding DNA: TGCAGCGCTGCAGGGGGCGCCTTTAACACTGAAGCTTTCTTT. Encoded protein: CSAAGGAFNTEAFF.

CDR3 sequence: CASSLTQAYEQYF. DNA for the CDR3: TGTGCCAGCAGCTTAACACAGGCCTACGAGCAGTACTTC. The V gene is TRBV11-3, the J gene TRBJ2-7; tentatively, D is TRBD1 (5 bases). Germline CDR1 and CDR2: SGHNT and YENEEA. The CDR3 totals 13 residues. Trimming took off 2 bases at V and 2 bases at J, with 7 bases between the two ends.

The chain has TRBV5-4 and TRBJ2-5, with D perhaps matching TRBD1 (5 bases). The CDR3 is made up of 14 amino acids. The germline V gene encodes CDR1 SGHNT and CDR2 YYREEE (reference sequence). V lost 2 bases and J 3 bases, leaving 11 bases between the germline ends. The CDR3 coding sequence is TGTGCCAGCAGCTTTAGATGGGGCGAAGAGACCCAGTACTTC. It codes for CASSFRWGEETQYF. Drawing the rest from reference TRBV5-4 and TRBJ2-5, the complete variable domain is ETGVTQSPTHLIKTRGQQVTLRCSSQSGHNTVSWYQQALGQGPQFIFQYYREEENGRGNFPPRFSGLQFPNYSSELNVNALELDDSALYLCASSFRWGEETQYFGPGTRLLVL.

The V and J genes are TRBV7-2 and TRBJ2-3; perhaps TRBD1 as D (5 bases). Germline CDR1 is SGHTA and CDR2 is FQGNSA. The CDR3 consists of 17 residues. V lost 1 base and J lost 0, with 14 bases in between. The CDR3 DNA is TGTGCCAGCAGCTTAGTTAGGGGCAAGACTAGCACAGATACGCAGTATTTT. This sequence encodes CASSLVRGKTSTDTQYF. Looking up the rest from reference TRBV7-2 and TRBJ2-3 gives the full variable domain: GAGVSQSPSNKVTEKGKDVELRCDPISGHTALYWYRQSLGQGLEFLIYFQGNSAPDKSGLPSDRFSAERTGGSVSTLTIQRTQQEDSAVYLCASSLVRGKTSTDTQYFGPGTRLTVL.

This clone was seen a few times. The chain joins TRBV5-1 to TRBJ2-7; TRBD1 agrees at 10 bases. V shed 4 bases and J 6 bases; nucleotides not matched to a gene: 7. This CDR3 has 14 amino acids. Germline V gene lookup returns CDR1 SGHRS and CDR2 YFSETQ. CDR3 sequence: CASSLRQGAGEQYF. CDR3 in DNA: TGCGCCAGCAGCCTTCGACAGGGGGCTGGCGAGCAGTACTTC.

The chain recombines TRBV6-6 with TRBJ1-6; 9 nucleotides agree with TRBD1. This CDR3 region has 13 residues. Germline values: CDR1 MNHNY, CDR2 SVGAGI (reference sequence). With 10 bases clipped from V and 9 bases from J, the junction kept 7 bases outside the gene matches. CDR3 nucleotides: TGTGCCATTACGACAGGGGGGAGTTCACCCCTCCACTTT. Translating it yields CAITTGGSSPLHF.

This rearrangement joins TRBV18 to TRBJ2-5, with 8 bases aligning to TRBD1. Germline V CDR1 and CDR2: KGHSH, LQKENI. This CDR3 region has 14 residues. V was clipped by 5 bases and J by 2 bases; unmatched bases: 4. The CDR3 region is CASSTRTGQETQYF. The DNA of the CDR3 is TGTGCCAGCTCAACCCGGACAGGGCAAGAGACCCAGTACTTC. Full variable domain (remainder filled in from reference TRBV18 and TRBJ2-5): NAGVMQNPRHLVRRRGQEARLRCSPMKGHSHVYWYRQLPEEGLKFMVYLQKENIIDESGMPKERFSAEFPKEGPSILRIQQVVRGDSAAYFCASSTRTGQETQYFGPGTRLLVL.

The chain joins TRBV30 to TRBJ1-6, with TRBD1 matching over 8 bases. The CDR3 has 14 amino acids. V was pared by 3 bases and J by 8 bases, with 6 bases of the junction left unmatched. CDR1 is GTSNPN and CDR2 is SVGIG in the germline V gene (reference sequence). The CDR3 coding sequence is TGTGCCTGGAGAGGTCTGACAGGGGATTCACCCCTCCACTTT. Protein: CAWRGLTGDSPLHF.